The clone carrying this TCR beta chain was picked up many times. Antigen unknown. The method for making cDNA was 5'RACE, and it used 10-nucleotide random UMIs. In TCRdb, the 5' RACE reads were re-called with MiXCR into one record per CDR3 protein. In the table there are roughly 52,000 distinct CDR3 sequences, around 5.8% of which are singletons. The trim removed 5 bases at V and 5 bases at J, leaving 6 bases unmatched. This CDR3 region has 14 residues. Germline V gene lookup returns CDR1 SGHTA and CDR2 FQGNSA. This specimen comes from a study of neurological immune-mediated disorders. Study-wide points: Multiple sclerosis was found to have the least TCR clonal expansion, below healthy controls, and HTLV-1-associated myelopathy the most. No CDR3 amino acid sequences were shared by expanded clones across subjects, suggesting private repertoires in all groups.

Material for sequencing was CD4+ T cells from blood. The chain has TRBV7-2 and TRBJ2-1; 7 nucleotides agree with TRBD2. The clonotype originates from a woman between 18 and 29 years old with multiple sclerosis. The CDR3 DNA sequence: TGTGCCAGCAGCGCTAGCGGTAACAACAATGAGCAGTTCTTC. This translates into CASSASGNNNEQFF.